Below are 25 T cell receptor beta chains sequenced from a single sample in a study of early T cells in non-severe SARS-CoV-2 infection (dated by TCRdb to the early 2020s). Libraries were made using 5' RACE. The instrument given in TCRdb is NextSeq 500. The raw public data were reprocessed by TCRdb itself: fastp quality trimming at Q25, MiXCR clonotype calling, in-frame beta chains only. Every CDR3 protein is listed once, alongside the most common genes and DNA of its rows. This sample gives some 81,000 distinct CDR3 sequences in total; about 16% of them show up just once. The ten largest clones take up approximately 2.6% of the sample. The specimen was whole blood. All receptors come from an adult who was a healthcare worker with PCR-confirmed SARS-CoV-2 infection or an uninfected control (not recorded which).

This clonotype was seen a handful of times. This rearrangement joins TRBV28 to TRBJ2-7; TRBD1 or TRBD2 may be the D gene (5 bases each). CDR3 size: 13 residues. Germline values: CDR1 MDHEN, CDR2 SYDVKM. V was cut by 5 bases and J by 6 bases, with 14 bases left in between. CDR3 loop: CASSTRGAFEQYF. CDR3 DNA sequence: TGTGCCAGCAGTACACGAGGGGCTTTCGAGCAGTACTTC.

This clonotype was recorded a few times. V is TRBV12-3 or TRBV12-4 and J is TRBJ1-3, with D unclear. The V end lost 6 bases, the J end lost 3 bases, and 12 bases lay between the germline ends. CDR3 size: 14 residues. CDR3 region: CASSPPDGGNTIYF. DNA for the CDR3: TGTGCCAGCAGCCCCCCGGACGGTGGAAACACCATATATTTT.

In its sample, this clonotype was seen a few times. This chain uses TRBV6-5 with TRBJ1-3; TRBD1 aligns across 12 bases. After removal of 0 bases from V and 0 bases from J, the junction contained 3 bases not matched to a gene. Germline V gene data show CDR1 as MNHEY and CDR2 as SVGAGI. This CDR3 comprises 18 residues. The CDR3 DNA sequence: TGTGCCAGCAGTTACTCGGGACAGGGGGCCGACTCTGGAAACACCATATATTTT. Translated: CASSYSGQGADSGNTIYF.

The sample holds a few counts of this clonotype. This chain connects TRBV3-1 to TRBJ2-2; a weak D match, TRBD2 (5 bases). This CDR3 region has 16 residues. Germline loops: CDR1 LGHDT, CDR2 YNNKEL (reference sequence). Trimming stripped 1 base from V and 5 bases from J, with 14 bases between. In DNA, the CDR3 is TGTGCCAGCAGCCAAGGTCCCGGAGGAGAAACCGGGGAGCTGTTTTTT. It codes for CASSQGPGGETGELFF.

This clonotype was seen a few times. The CDR3 spells CAWSPLAGSYNEQFF. CDR3 coding DNA: TGTGCCTGGAGCCCATTAGCGGGCTCCTACAATGAGCAGTTCTTC. The rearrangement uses TRBV30 and TRBJ2-1, with 7 bases identical to TRBD2. V lost 3 bases to trimming and J lost 0 bases; unmatched junction nucleotides: 5. Germline CDR1 GTSNPN, CDR2 SVGIG (reference sequence). The CDR3 sequence is 15 residues long.

CDR3 nucleotides: TGTGCCAGCAGCTTAGACCACAGCAATCAGCCCCAGCATTTT. Encoded protein: CASSLDHSNQPQHF. The chain couples TRBV7-8 to TRBJ1-5; D ambiguous. V shed 1 base and J shed 1 base, with 5 bases lying between them. The CDR3 runs to 14 residues. Germline V gene data show CDR1 as SGHVS and CDR2 as FQNEAQ.

The chain is built from TRBV5-4 and TRBJ2-6, with D unresolved. The CDR3 consists of 16 residues. The germline CDR1 and CDR2 sequences are SGHNT and YYREEE (reference sequence). V shed 0 bases and J shed 0 bases, with 7 bases lying between them. CDR3 loop: CASSLAHVSGANVLTF. The CDR3 DNA sequence: TGTGCCAGCAGCTTGGCGCACGTCTCTGGGGCCAACGTCCTGACTTTC.

This clonotype was counted many times. The rearrangement links TRBV30 to TRBJ2-7; no definite D call. Trimming left V 3 bases short and J 6 bases short, with 9 bases between. The germline V gene encodes CDR1 GTSNPN and CDR2 SVGIG (reference sequence). The CDR3 is 11 residues long. The CDR3 sequence: CAWSRFSEQYF. The CDR3 nucleotides are TGTGCCTGGAGCAGGTTTAGCGAGCAGTACTTC.

V is TRBV6-1 and J is TRBJ1-2; weak D call: TRBD1 (5 bases). The CDR3 extends over 16 amino acids. Germline values: CDR1 MNHNS, CDR2 SASEGT. With 2 bases removed from V and 2 bases from J, the gap between germline ends came to 15 bases. In DNA, the CDR3 is TGTGCCAGCAGTGAACGGTACTGGGGCACCAACTATGGCTACACCTTC. It yields the protein CASSERYWGTNYGYTF.

This clonotype was seen only a few times. V usage is TRBV19 and J usage is TRBJ2-6; D gene ambiguous. The CDR3 sequence is 14 residues long. Germline CDR1 and CDR2: LNHDA and SQIVND (reference sequence). Trimming left V 6 bases short and J 1 base short, with 7 bases between. The CDR3 is CASSKPSGANVLTF. The DNA of the CDR3 is TGTGCCAGTAGCAAGCCGTCTGGGGCCAACGTCCTGACTTTC.

This clonotype occurred a few times. V usage is TRBV10-3 and J usage is TRBJ1-1; a possible D gene is TRBD1 (5 bases). The CDR3 runs 14 residues. Per the germline V gene, CDR1 is ENHRY and CDR2 is SYGVKD. V lost 2 bases to trimming and J lost 4 bases, with 11 bases between them. The DNA for the CDR3 is TGTGCCATCAGTGAGCAGGGTACGATCACTGAAGCTTTCTTT. This sequence encodes CAISEQGTITEAFF.

This clonotype was seen only a few times. The chain combines TRBV5-6 with TRBJ2-5; 7 positions match TRBD1. This CDR3 has 14 amino acids. CDR1 SGHDT and CDR2 YYEEEE come from the germline V gene. V was pared by 1 base and J by 1 base, with 1 base of the junction left unmatched. The CDR3 DNA reads TGTGCCAGCAGCTTGACAGGGGCCCAAGAGACCCAGTACTTC. This sequence encodes CASSLTGAQETQYF.

This clonotype was picked up a small number of times. The rearrangement joins TRBV9 to TRBJ2-3; possible D gene TRBD1, 6 bases. Germline CDR1 reads SGDLS; CDR2 reads YYNGEE. Trimming cost V 3 bases and J 1 base, with 15 bases left between them. The CDR3 length is 16 residues. The CDR3: CASSAFGTRGTDTQYF. The CDR3 DNA is TGTGCCAGCAGCGCTTTCGGGACAAGAGGCACAGATACGCAGTATTTT.

The rearrangement uses TRBV30 and TRBJ2-2, with 7 bases matching TRBD1. V lost 8 bases to trimming and J lost 1 base; unmatched junction nucleotides: 1. The CDR3 sequence is 12 residues long. Germline CDR1 GTSNPN, CDR2 SVGIG (reference sequence). The CDR3 sequence: CARTGNTGELFF. The CDR3 DNA sequence: TGTGCCCGGACAGGGAACACCGGGGAGCTGTTTTTT. Based on the CDR3 plus reference TRBV30 and TRBJ2-2, the full variable domain is SQTIHQWPATLVQPVGSPLSLECTVEGTSNPNLYWYRQAAGRGLQLLFYSVGIGQISSEVPQNLSASRPQDRQFILSSKKLLLSDSGFYLCARTGNTGELFFGEGSRLTVL.

This clonotype was recorded a few times. The V call is TRBV24-1, the J call TRBJ2-1; 8 bases line up with TRBD2. The CDR3 loop spans 16 amino acids. Germline V gene sequence: CDR1 KGHDR, CDR2 SFDVKD. V shed 1 base and J 7 bases; nucleotides not matched to a gene: 8. In nucleotides, the CDR3 is TGTGCCACCAGTGATTTCATCGGCGGGGGGTTGAATGAGCAGTTCTTC. Residues: CATSDFIGGGLNEQFF.

The CDR3 sequence is CASSSEGTQETQYF. The CDR3 bases are TGTGCCAGCAGCTCCGAGGGCACACAAGAGACCCAGTACTTC. This chain connects TRBV9 to TRBJ2-5; a weak D match, TRBD2 (5 bases). The CDR3 consists of 14 residues. CDR1 and CDR2 from the germline V gene are SGDLS and YYNGEE. V was cut by 4 bases and J by 2 bases, with 12 bases left in between.

The chain recombines TRBV6-5 with TRBJ2-3; D gene uncertain. The CDR3 has 12 residues. V lost 10 bases to trimming and J lost 0 bases, with 8 bases between them. Germline loops: CDR1 MNHEY, CDR2 SVGAGI. DNA of the CDR3: TGTGCCACCTCATCTAGCACAGATACGCAGTATTTT. It translates to CATSSSTDTQYF.

This clonotype appeared a few times. The rearrangement links TRBV19 to TRBJ1-6; no firm D call. The CDR3 runs 15 residues. From germline, CDR1 is LNHDA and CDR2 SQIVND (reference sequence). V lost 4 bases to trimming and J lost 8 bases, with 15 bases between them. CDR3 in DNA: TGTGCCAGTAGTAGCCCCAGAGGCCCCGATTCACCCCTCCACTTT. This gives the protein CASSSPRGPDSPLHF.

The genes are TRBV12-3 or TRBV12-4 and TRBJ2-7, with D possibly being TRBD1 (5 bases). V was pared by 3 bases and J by 6 bases, with 12 bases between. The length of the CDR3 is 13 residues. The CDR3 region has the DNA TGTGCCAGCAGTTTCAGGGATGGCGGCGAGCAGTACTTC. Its protein is CASSFRDGGEQYF.

The J gene is TRBJ2-2, the V gene TRBV18, with D perhaps TRBD2 (7 bases). The CDR3 covers 17 residues. Trimming removed 3 bases from V and 1 base from J, with 15 bases in between. The V gene's germline CDR1 is KGHSH and CDR2 LQKENI. CDR3 nucleotide sequence: TGTGCCAGCTCACCCCCCAAGGGGGGGCAGAACACCGGGGAGCTGTTTTTT. Protein sequence: CASSPPKGGQNTGELFF.

This clonotype was seen more than once but under ten times. In DNA, the CDR3 is TGTGCCAGCAGTTTTCCCAGTTCGGATACGCAGTATTTT. Translated: CASSFPSSDTQYF. The chain carries TRBV12-3 or TRBV12-4 and TRBJ2-3; D is unclear. The CDR3 has 13 residues. Trimming took 3 bases from V and 6 from J, leaving 10 bases between them.

In nucleotides, the CDR3 is TGTGCCATCAGTGATCAGGGGCAGCCTCGAGGCTACACCTTC. This encodes CAISDQGQPRGYTF. The chain employs TRBV10-3 and TRBJ1-2; possibly TRBD1 for D (6 bases). Germline CDR1 is ENHRY and CDR2 is SYGVKD. The CDR3 spans 14 residues. The V end was cut by 3 bases, the J end by 8 bases, with 16 bases between.

This clonotype showed up just once. The chain recombines TRBV13 with TRBJ1-3, with TRBD1 as a possible D gene (6 bases). The CDR3 consists of 15 residues. The germline gives CDR1 PRHDT, CDR2 FYEKMQ (reference sequence). With 3 bases removed from V and 1 base from J, the gap between germline ends came to 10 bases. CDR3 sequence: CASSFRGLSGNTIYF. CDR3 nucleotide sequence: TGTGCCAGCAGCTTCCGGGGGCTATCTGGAAACACCATATATTTT.

This clonotype was seen repeatedly, ten times or more. The V and J genes are TRBV12-3 or TRBV12-4 and TRBJ2-7, with TRBD1 matching over 8 bases. V lost 6 bases to trimming and J lost 3 bases; unmatched junction nucleotides: 16. The CDR3 is 17 amino acids. CDR3 DNA sequence: TGTGCCAGCAGCGGTATAGGGCGGACAGGGTTAATCTACGAGCAGTACTTC. Translated, it gives CASSGIGRTGLIYEQYF.

This clonotype was counted a few times. The chain has TRBV10-3 and TRBJ2-5; TRBD2 agrees at 7 bases. This CDR3 comprises 13 residues. CDR1 and CDR2 from the germline V gene are ENHRY and SYGVKD. After removal of 3 bases from V and 3 bases from J, the junction contained 1 base not matched to a gene. CDR3 amino acids: CAISDRGEETQYF. For the CDR3, the DNA is TGTGCCATCAGTGATCGGGGGGAAGAGACCCAGTACTTC.